The entry below gives a single T cell receptor (beta chain) sequence along with its context. Here immunoSEQ multiplex PCR was the method, and the copy in TCRdb shows in-frame clones only, minus some. The sample has 95,000 to 150,000 clones; under 90% are singletons. This sample is drawn from a study of T cell responses to AZD1222 COVID-19 vaccine. From germline, CDR1 is LGHDT and CDR2 YNNKEL (reference sequence). CDR3 length: 15 amino acids. Between the trimmed V and J ends, which lost 1 base and 9 bases, there was a span of 19 bases. The rearrangement joins TRBV3-1 (or the pseudogene TRBV3-2) to TRBJ2-7; D unclear. This TCR came from an adult in good health. The source material was peripheral blood, sampled on day 0 of AZD1222 vaccination. CDR3 amino acids: CASSQGLLRWEVQYF. The CDR3 nucleotides read TGTGCCAGCAGCCAAGGGCTGCTCCGGTGGGAAGTGCAGTACTTC.